This TCR beta chain was found in a study of shared clonotypes between healthy human individuals. General study results and limits: Clonotype sharing across donors was expected to vary with sequencing depth.

Positively selected for CCR7, the CD45RO-negative cells used as naive CD8 cells excluded terminally differentiated effector memory CD45RA+ cells. V was trimmed by 10 bases and J by 3 bases, leaving 15 bases between them. This CDR3 region has 13 residues. From germline, CDR1 is MNHEY and CDR2 SMNVEV (reference sequence). A few counts support this clone. The target antigen is unknown. Assay: immunoSEQ multiplex PCR; the TCRdb copy retains only in-frame clones and omits some. The sample holds 2 million to 2.5 million clones, under 95% seen once. The sample was naive CD8+ T cells from PBMCs. The chain carries TRBV27 and TRBJ1-1; possibly TRBD1 for D (5 bases). The TCR comes from a man aged 18 to 30 in good health. Some clones in this sample may be carry-over from other donors' samples. For the CDR3, the DNA is TGTGCCATCAGAGACAGCCTCTACACTGAAGCTTTCTTT. Residues: CAIRDSLYTEAFF.